This T cell receptor (beta chain) was sequenced for a study of post-analysis software for immune sequencing data. General study results and limits: TRBV segments more frequent in patients than in controls numbered five and included TRBV5-6, TRBV5-1 and TRBV20-1.

This clonotype showed up just a few times. Its antigen is currently unknown. V lost 7 bases and J lost 4, with 8 bases in between. This CDR3 region has 12 residues. The germline gives CDR1 MDHEN, CDR2 SYDVKM. The library was made from cDNA and included unique molecular identifiers. TCRdb re-analysed the PCR reads in MiXCR, keeping a single row per CDR3 protein. The repertoire consists of 430,000 or so distinct CDR3 sequences, with less than 40% occurring once and the leading ten covering 7.6%. The chain is built from TRBV28 and TRBJ2-1; D call uncertain. This TCR derives from a girl aged 2 to 10 with multiple sclerosis. Sequenced material: blood. CDR3 coding DNA: TGTGCCAGCACCCTCGGGTACAATGAGCAGTTCTTC. This encodes CASTLGYNEQFF.